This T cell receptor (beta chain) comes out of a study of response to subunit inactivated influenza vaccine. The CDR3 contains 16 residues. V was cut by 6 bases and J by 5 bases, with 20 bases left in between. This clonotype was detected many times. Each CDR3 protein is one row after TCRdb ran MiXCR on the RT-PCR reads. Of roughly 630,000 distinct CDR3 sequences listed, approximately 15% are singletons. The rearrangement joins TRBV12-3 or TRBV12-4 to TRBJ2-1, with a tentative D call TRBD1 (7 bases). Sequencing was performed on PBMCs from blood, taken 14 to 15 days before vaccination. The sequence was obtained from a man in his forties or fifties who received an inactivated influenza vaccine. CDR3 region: CASSEGAGLSNNEQFF. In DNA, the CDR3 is TGTGCCAGCAGCGAGGGGGCGGGACTCTCAAACAATGAGCAGTTCTTC.